This T cell receptor (beta chain) originates from a study of blood T cells in healthy people across ages. This CDR3 is built from 14 residues. Germline CDR1 SNHLY, CDR2 FYNNEI. J was trimmed by 8 bases and V by 6 bases; bases with no gene match: 10. This clonotype was detected many times. PCR was performed a second time for about 7 to 12 cycles using a sample-barcoded 5' primer and a J-beta primer mix. TCRdb recomputed calls from the 5' RACE reads with MiXCR, one row per CDR3 protein. Of approximately 1.5 million distinct CDR3 sequences in the sample, about 35% were seen once. This sequence was found in a woman in her 30s in good health. The chain links TRBV2 to TRBJ2-3; 8 bases align to TRBD2. Material for sequencing was blood. The CDR3 spells CASSETSGPGTQYF. The CDR3 region has the DNA TGTGCCAGCAGCGAAACTAGCGGACCCGGTACGCAGTATTTT.